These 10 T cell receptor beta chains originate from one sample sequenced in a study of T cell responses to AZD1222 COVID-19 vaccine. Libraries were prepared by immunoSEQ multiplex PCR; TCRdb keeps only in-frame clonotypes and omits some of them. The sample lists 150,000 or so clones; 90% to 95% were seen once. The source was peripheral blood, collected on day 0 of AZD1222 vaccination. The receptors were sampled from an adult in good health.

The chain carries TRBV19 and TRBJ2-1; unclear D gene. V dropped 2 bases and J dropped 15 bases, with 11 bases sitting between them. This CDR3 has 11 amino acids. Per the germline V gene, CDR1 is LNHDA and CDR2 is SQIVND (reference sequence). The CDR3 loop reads CASSIYGFSFF. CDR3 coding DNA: TGTGCCAGTAGTATATATGGGTTCTCGTTCTTC.

CDR3 sequence reads: CSSAGASGSYSTDTQYF. CDR3 coding DNA: TGCAGCTCCGCGGGGGCTAGCGGGAGTTATAGCACAGATACGCAGTATTTT. The chain has TRBV29-1 and TRBJ2-3, with 10 bases that match TRBD2. With V trimmed by 8 bases and J by 0 bases, 14 bases remained unmatched. Germline CDR1 reads SQVTM; CDR2 reads ANQGSEA. This CDR3 spans 17 amino acids.

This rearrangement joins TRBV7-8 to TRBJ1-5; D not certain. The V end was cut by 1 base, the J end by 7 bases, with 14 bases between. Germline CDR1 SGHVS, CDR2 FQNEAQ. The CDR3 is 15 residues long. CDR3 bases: TGTGCCAGCAGCTTAGATCGGGGAACGGCCCAGCCCCAGCATTTT. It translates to CASSLDRGTAQPQHF.

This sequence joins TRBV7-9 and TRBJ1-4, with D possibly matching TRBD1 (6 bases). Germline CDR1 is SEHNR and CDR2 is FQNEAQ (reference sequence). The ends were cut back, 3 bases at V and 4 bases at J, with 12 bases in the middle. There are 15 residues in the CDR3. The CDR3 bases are TGTGCCAGCAGCTTGCAACAGGGTTATAATGAAAAACTGTTTTTT. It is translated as CASSLQQGYNEKLFF.

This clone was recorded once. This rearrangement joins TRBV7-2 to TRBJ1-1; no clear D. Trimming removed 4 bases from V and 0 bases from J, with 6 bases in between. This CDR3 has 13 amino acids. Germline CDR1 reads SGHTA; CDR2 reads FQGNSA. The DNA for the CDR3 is TGTGCCAGCAGCTGGCGGATGAACACTGAAGCTTTCTTT. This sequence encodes CASSWRMNTEAFF.

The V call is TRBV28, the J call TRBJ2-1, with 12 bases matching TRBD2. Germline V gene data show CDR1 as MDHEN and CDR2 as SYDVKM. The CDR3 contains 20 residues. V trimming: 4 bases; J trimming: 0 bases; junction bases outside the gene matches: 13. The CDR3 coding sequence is TGTGCCAGCAGTTCGTTGACTAGCGGGAGTGTACAAAGCTCCTACAATGAGCAGTTCTTC. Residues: CASSSLTSGSVQSSYNEQFF.

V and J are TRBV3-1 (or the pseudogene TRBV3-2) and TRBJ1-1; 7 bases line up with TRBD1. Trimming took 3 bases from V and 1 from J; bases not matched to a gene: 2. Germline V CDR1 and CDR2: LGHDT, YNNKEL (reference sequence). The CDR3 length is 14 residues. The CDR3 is CASSHRQGNTEAFF. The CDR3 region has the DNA TGTGCCAGCAGCCACAGACAGGGGAACACTGAAGCTTTCTTT.

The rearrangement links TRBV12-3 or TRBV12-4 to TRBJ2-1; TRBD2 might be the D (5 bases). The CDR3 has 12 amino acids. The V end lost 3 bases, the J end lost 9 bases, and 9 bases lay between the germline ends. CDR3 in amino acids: CASSFRRVEQFF. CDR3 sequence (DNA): TGTGCCAGCAGTTTTCGGCGGGTTGAGCAGTTCTTC.

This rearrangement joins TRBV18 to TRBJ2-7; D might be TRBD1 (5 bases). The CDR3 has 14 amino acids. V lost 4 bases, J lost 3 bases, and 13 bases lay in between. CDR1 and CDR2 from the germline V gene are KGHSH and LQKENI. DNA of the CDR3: TGTGCCAGCTCACTCCAAGGGGCTTACTACGAGCAGTACTTC. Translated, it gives CASSLQGAYYEQYF.

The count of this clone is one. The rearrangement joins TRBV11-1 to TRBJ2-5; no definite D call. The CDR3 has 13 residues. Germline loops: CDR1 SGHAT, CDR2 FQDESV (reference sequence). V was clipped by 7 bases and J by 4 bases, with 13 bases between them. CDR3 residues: CASTGPRRETQYF. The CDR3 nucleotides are TGTGCCAGCACCGGTCCCAGACGAGAGACCCAGTACTTC.